One and the same sample provided the 14 T cell receptor beta chains below, sequenced in a study of blood T cell repertoires in COVID-19. Using immunoSEQ multiplex PCR, the repertoire was profiled, and TCRdb retains in-frame clones only, with some absent. The data show approximately 100,000 clones, with approximately 81% seen just once and more than 12% held by the top ten. Source material: peripheral blood. Receptor source: a woman aged 70-85 years with acute or convalescent COVID-19.

This chain uses TRBV25-1 with TRBJ1-1; 10 bases line up with TRBD1. The germline CDR1 and CDR2 sequences are MGHDK and SYGVNS. The V segment lost 4 bases and the J segment 4 bases; nucleotides outside the gene matches: 3. The length of the CDR3 is 14 residues. The CDR3 sequence: CASSGDRGSTEAFF. The CDR3 coding sequence is TGTGCCAGCAGTGGGGACAGGGGAAGCACTGAAGCTTTCTTT.

The chain uses TRBV19 and TRBJ2-3, with D possibly TRBD2 on 6 matching bases. The V gene's germline CDR1 is LNHDA and CDR2 SQIVND (reference sequence). This CDR3 is 16 amino acids long. V lost 3 bases to trimming and J lost 6 bases, with 19 bases between them. CDR3 region: CASSIRDLSPMDTQYF. CDR3 sequence (DNA): TGTGCCAGTAGTATTAGGGACTTGTCCCCTATGGATACGCAGTATTTT.

The V gene is TRBV2, the J gene TRBJ2-7, with D tentatively TRBD1 (6 bases). V was clipped by 6 bases and J by 2 bases, with 17 bases between them. Germline values: CDR1 SNHLY, CDR2 FYNNEI. This CDR3 is built from 15 residues. The CDR3 region has the DNA TGTGCCAGCAGGAGGACCACAGGGTTTCCCTACGAGCAGTACGTC. This translates into CASRRTTGFPYEQYV.

The V gene is TRBV7-2, the J gene TRBJ2-3; 10 nucleotides line up with TRBD2. The V segment lost 5 bases and the J segment 0 bases; nucleotides outside the gene matches: 2. Per the germline V gene, CDR1 is SGHTA and CDR2 is FQGNSA. The CDR3 totals 15 residues. The CDR3 coding sequence is TGTGCCAGCAGCAAACTAGCGGGAAGCACAGATACGCAGTATTTT. It encodes CASSKLAGSTDTQYF.

The rearrangement links TRBV4-3 to TRBJ2-1; TRBD2 aligns across 11 bases. V lost 0 bases to trimming and J lost 4 bases; unmatched junction nucleotides: 2. Germline V lookup: CDR1 LGHNA, CDR2 YSLEER. This CDR3 region has 16 residues. CDR3 residues: CASSQEGTSGYNEQFF. CDR3 DNA sequence: TGCGCCAGCAGCCAAGAGGGGACTAGCGGATACAATGAGCAGTTCTTC.

This chain connects TRBV5-6 to TRBJ2-1; 9 bases align to TRBD1. Per the germline V gene, CDR1 is SGHDT and CDR2 is YYEEEE. The ends lost 4 bases at V and 7 bases at J; junction bases unmatched: 9. The CDR3 runs 15 residues. The CDR3 DNA sequence: TGTGCCAGCAGCGGCAGGACAGGGGCCCCTAATGAGCAGTTCTTC. It codes for CASSGRTGAPNEQFF.

V usage is TRBV5-1 and J usage is TRBJ1-6; D not certain. Germline V gene lookup returns CDR1 SGHRS and CDR2 YFSETQ. V was pared by 2 bases and J by 3 bases, with 9 bases between. This CDR3 has 15 residues. The CDR3 DNA sequence: TGCGCCAGCAGCTTCGGGGAAATCTATAATTCACCCCTCCACTTT. Translating gives CASSFGEIYNSPLHF.

This clone showed up just once. The V gene is TRBV10-3, the J gene TRBJ1-1; D is undetermined. The CDR3 consists of 13 residues. CDR1 and CDR2 from the germline V gene are ENHRY and SYGVKD. The V gene lost 8 bases and the J gene lost 2 bases, with 12 bases spanning the gap. CDR3 amino acids: CAILGSPNTEAFF. DNA of the CDR3: TGTGCCATCTTAGGGAGTCCCAACACTGAAGCTTTCTTT.

The chain is built from TRBV9 and TRBJ2-3, with 8 bases that match TRBD1. The germline V gene encodes CDR1 SGDLS and CDR2 YYNGEE. V was pared by 5 bases and J by 1 base, with 3 bases of the junction left unmatched. The CDR3 is 14 residues long. In nucleotides, the CDR3 is TGTGCCAGCAGTCCGGGACAGGGCACAGATACGCAGTATTTT. This gives the protein CASSPGQGTDTQYF.

CDR3: CASSIGLTDGAFF. The DNA of the CDR3 is TGTGCCAGTAGTATTGGACTGACCGATGGGGCTTTCTTT. The V call is TRBV19, the J call TRBJ1-1; D is ambiguous. The CDR3 has 13 amino acids. Germline V gene data show CDR1 as LNHDA and CDR2 as SQIVND (reference sequence). The V end lost 3 bases, the J end lost 11 bases, and 16 bases lay between the germline ends.

The chain is built from TRBV5-1 and TRBJ1-6; TRBD1 matches 7 bases. Germline lookup yields CDR1 SGHRS and CDR2 YFSETQ. The CDR3 extends over 14 amino acids. J lost 5 bases, V lost 4 bases, and 3 bases had no gene match. CDR3 in amino acids: CASSAGQDNSPLHF. CDR3 sequence (DNA): TGCGCCAGCAGCGCCGGACAGGATAATTCACCCCTCCACTTT.

This sequence joins TRBV15 and TRBJ2-2; 10 nucleotides align to TRBD1. V was clipped by 3 bases and J by 2 bases; unmatched bases: 3. Germline lookup yields CDR1 LNHNV and CDR2 YYDKDF (reference sequence). The CDR3 runs 16 residues. The CDR3 reads CATSSDRGPNTGELFF. CDR3 DNA sequence: TGTGCCACCAGCAGTGACAGGGGGCCTAACACCGGGGAGCTGTTTTTT.

CDR3 coding DNA: TGTGCCAGCAGCCGGGGGGAGGCGGGAAGGAATGAGCAGTTCTTC. It yields the protein CASSRGEAGRNEQFF. V usage is TRBV7-9 and J usage is TRBJ2-1, with 7 positions matching TRBD2. Germline CDR1 and CDR2: SEHNR and FQNEAQ (reference sequence). Germline trimming cut 5 bases from V and 7 bases from J; bases unmatched to any gene: 11. This CDR3 has 15 amino acids. Full variable domain (outside the CDR3, taken from reference TRBV7-9 and TRBJ2-1): DTGVSQNPRHKITKRGQNVTFRCDPISEHNRLYWYRQTLGQGPEFLTYFQNEAQLEKSRLLSDRFSAERPKGSFSTLEIQRTEQGDSAMYLCASSRGEAGRNEQFFGPGTRLTVL.

The chain uses TRBV19 and TRBJ1-1; unclear D gene. The CDR3 totals 21 residues. Trimming took off 3 bases at V and 0 bases at J, with 29 bases between the two ends. CDR1 and CDR2 (germline): LNHDA, SQIVND (reference sequence). The CDR3 loop reads CASSMIRSQASPDLMNTEAFF. CDR3 in DNA: TGTGCCAGTAGTATGATCAGGTCCCAGGCTTCCCCAGACCTAATGAACACTGAAGCTTTCTTT.